This is a list of T cell receptor beta chains from one sample in a study of cytomegalovirus exposure and HLA in healthy donors. The protocol was immunoSEQ multiplex PCR, while the TCRdb copy is restricted to in-frame clones and leaves out a portion. The data contain 120,000 to 150,000 clones, 80% to 90% of them singletons. The material sequenced was PBMCs. These receptor sequences come from a woman aged 18-30 years in good health and CMV-seropositive. The CDR3 runs from the conserved cysteine through the conserved F or W. The D gene is left open where the match is weak. Only some rows state a clone size, as once, few, many or a class for expanded clones.

size | J | V | D | DNA | CDR3
NA | TRBJ1-1 | TRBV9 | TRBD1 | TGTGCCAGCAGCCCACGGGGGACAGGCATATTGAACACTGAAGCTTTCTTT | CASSPRGTGILNTEAFF
NA | TRBJ1-2 | TRBV11-2 | NA | TGTGCCAGCAGCGAAGATTGGCAGGGAGGTAACTATGGCTACACCTTC | CASSEDWQGGNYGYTF
NA | TRBJ2-7 | TRBV21-1 | NA | TGTGCCAGCAGCAAAGAGGCGCCAGGGGAGCAGTACTTC | CASSKEAPGEQYF
NA | TRBJ2-7 | TRBV5-1 | TRBD1 | TGCGCCAGCAGCAGCAGACAGGGGTCCCACGAGCAGTACTTC | CASSSRQGSHEQYF
NA | TRBJ1-1 | TRBV2 | NA | TGTGCCAGCAGTGAAGCAATTCAATCGGTGGGAGCTGAAGCTTTCTTT | CASSEAIQSVGAEAFF
NA | TRBJ2-7 | TRBV2 | NA | TGTGCCAGCAGTTACCAGTACGAGCAGTACTTC | CASSYQYEQYF
NA | TRBJ1-1 | TRBV2 | NA | TGTGCCAGCAGCGCTCTAGAGGACACTGAAGCTTTCTTT | CASSALEDTEAFF
NA | TRBJ1-5 | TRBV7-2 | TRBD1 | TGTGCCAGCAGCTTAAGACAGGGCAACCAGCCCCAGCATTTT | CASSLRQGNQPQHF
NA | TRBJ2-5 | TRBV28 | NA | TGTGCCAGCAGTTTTGGACAGCCACAAGAGACCCAGTACTTC | CASSFGQPQETQYF
once | TRBJ2-5 | TRBV5-1 | NA | TGCGCCAGCAGCCCCCTCGGACACGGCTCTCAAGAGACCCAGTACTTC | CASSPLGHGSQETQYF
NA | TRBJ2-7 | TRBV5-1 | NA | TGCGCCAGCAGCTTGGAAACAGCCTACGAGCAGTACTTC | CASSLETAYEQYF
once | TRBJ2-3 | TRBV4-1 | NA | TGCGCCAGCAGCCCCTTGGTCGGGACACCTAAGGATACGCAGTATTTT | CASSPLVGTPKDTQYF
once | TRBJ1-1 | TRBV11-2 | NA | TGTGCCAGCAGCTTAGTTCGAGGGGAGGGAGCTTTCTTT | CASSLVRGEGAFF
NA | TRBJ2-1 | TRBV4-2 | TRBD2 | TGTGCCAGCAGCGGGGGAGCGGGGGGGCACAATGAGCAGTTCTTC | CASSGGAGGHNEQFF
NA | TRBJ2-7 | TRBV27 | TRBD1 | TGTGCCAGCTCCTCCGAGGGGGCGCGTTTATCCTACGAGCAGTACTTC | CASSSEGARLSYEQYF
few | TRBJ2-7 | TRBV29-1 | NA | TGCAGCGTTGATCGGTTGACGGGTTACGAGCAGTACTTC | CSVDRLTGYEQYF
NA | TRBJ2-7 | TRBV5-1 | TRBD1 | TGCGCCAGCACCGGACAGGGGGCGCAAGAGCAGTACTTC | CASTGQGAQEQYF
NA | TRBJ1-1 | TRBV9 | NA | TGTGCCAGCAGCGTAGCAGGGTACACTGAAGCTTTCTTT | CASSVAGYTEAFF
NA | TRBJ1-1 | TRBV29-1 | NA | TGCAGCGGGTCGGGAGGGAACACTGAAGCTTTCTTT | CSGSGGNTEAFF
NA | TRBJ2-1 | TRBV13 | TRBD2 | TGTGCCAGCAGCTCCTTTCCGGGACTAGCGGGAAGGAGTGAGCAGTTCTTC | CASSSFPGLAGRSEQFF
NA | TRBJ1-2 | TRBV12-5 | TRBD1 | TGTGCTAGTGGTTTGGTACAGGGGACCCCCCTGGATGGCTACACCTTC | CASGLVQGTPLDGYTF
NA | TRBJ2-7 | TRBV14 | TRBD1 | TGTGCCAGCAGTCGGGACAGAAGCTCCTACGAGCAGTACTTC | CASSRDRSSYEQYF
NA | TRBJ2-7 | TRBV5-4 | TRBD1 | TGTGCCAGCAGCTTGGGGACAGGGGTTTCGCGAGAGCAGTACTTC | CASSLGTGVSREQYF
few | TRBJ1-5 | TRBV7-9 | NA | TGTGCCAGCAGCTCTCATCAGCCCCAGCATTTT | CASSSHQPQHF
NA | TRBJ2-5 | TRBV7-2 | NA | TGTGCCAGCAGCTCGCCGGGACTTTTGGGAGAGACCCAGTACTTC | CASSSPGLLGETQYF
NA | TRBJ2-1 | TRBV11-2 | NA | TGTGCCAGCAGCTTATATCGCGGCCTCGTTAATGAGCAGTTCTTC | CASSLYRGLVNEQFF
NA | TRBJ1-1 | TRBV5-4 | TRBD1 | TGTGCCAGCAGCGATGCACGGACAGGGCACATGAACACTGAAGCTTTCTTT | CASSDARTGHMNTEAFF
NA | TRBJ2-1 | TRBV19 | NA | TGTGCCAGTACCCGAGGTTGGGCTAGCGAATACAATGAGCAGTTCTTC | CASTRGWASEYNEQFF
NA | TRBJ2-7 | TRBV9 | TRBD1 | TGTGCCAGCAGCCCAAGACAGGGCCCCTCCTACGAGCAGTACTTC | CASSPRQGPSYEQYF
NA | TRBJ2-2 | TRBV4-2 | TRBD2 | TGTGCCAGCAGCCAAGAATTGATGGGACTAGCGGGTACGGGGGAGCTGTTTTTT | CASSQELMGLAGTGELFF
NA | TRBJ2-3 | TRBV4-2 | TRBD2 | TGTGCCAGCAGCCAAGTCTGGGGCGGGGGGCACACAGATACGCAGTATTTT | CASSQVWGGGHTDTQYF
NA | TRBJ2-6 | TRBV6-6 | NA | TGTGCCAGCAGTTACTCCAGCTCTGGGGCCAACGTCCTGACTTTC | CASSYSSSGANVLTF
NA | TRBJ2-3 | TRBV4-2 | TRBD2 | TGTGCCAGCAGCCAAGTTAAGCGGGGGGCTACCACAGATACGCAGTATTTT | CASSQVKRGATTDTQYF
NA | TRBJ1-5 | TRBV6-1 | NA | TGTGCCAGCAGTGAAGCTAGAGCTAGCAATCAGCCCCAGCATTTT | CASSEARASNQPQHF
NA | TRBJ2-7 | TRBV30 | NA | TGTGCCTGGGCCCGGGATTCCATGGGCGAGCAGTACTTC | CAWARDSMGEQYF
few | TRBJ2-7 | TRBV19 | NA | TGTGCCAGTAGTGCTACAGGCTACATTTACGAGCAGTACTTC | CASSATGYIYEQYF
NA | TRBJ1-1 | TRBV7-8 | NA | TGTGCCAGCAGCTTAGGACACCGGGGAAACACTGAAGCTTTCTTT | CASSLGHRGNTEAFF
NA | TRBJ2-2 | TRBV10-3 | TRBD2 | TGTGCCATCAGTGAGTCGACTAGCCGCGCCGGGGAGCTGTTTTTT | CAISESTSRAGELFF